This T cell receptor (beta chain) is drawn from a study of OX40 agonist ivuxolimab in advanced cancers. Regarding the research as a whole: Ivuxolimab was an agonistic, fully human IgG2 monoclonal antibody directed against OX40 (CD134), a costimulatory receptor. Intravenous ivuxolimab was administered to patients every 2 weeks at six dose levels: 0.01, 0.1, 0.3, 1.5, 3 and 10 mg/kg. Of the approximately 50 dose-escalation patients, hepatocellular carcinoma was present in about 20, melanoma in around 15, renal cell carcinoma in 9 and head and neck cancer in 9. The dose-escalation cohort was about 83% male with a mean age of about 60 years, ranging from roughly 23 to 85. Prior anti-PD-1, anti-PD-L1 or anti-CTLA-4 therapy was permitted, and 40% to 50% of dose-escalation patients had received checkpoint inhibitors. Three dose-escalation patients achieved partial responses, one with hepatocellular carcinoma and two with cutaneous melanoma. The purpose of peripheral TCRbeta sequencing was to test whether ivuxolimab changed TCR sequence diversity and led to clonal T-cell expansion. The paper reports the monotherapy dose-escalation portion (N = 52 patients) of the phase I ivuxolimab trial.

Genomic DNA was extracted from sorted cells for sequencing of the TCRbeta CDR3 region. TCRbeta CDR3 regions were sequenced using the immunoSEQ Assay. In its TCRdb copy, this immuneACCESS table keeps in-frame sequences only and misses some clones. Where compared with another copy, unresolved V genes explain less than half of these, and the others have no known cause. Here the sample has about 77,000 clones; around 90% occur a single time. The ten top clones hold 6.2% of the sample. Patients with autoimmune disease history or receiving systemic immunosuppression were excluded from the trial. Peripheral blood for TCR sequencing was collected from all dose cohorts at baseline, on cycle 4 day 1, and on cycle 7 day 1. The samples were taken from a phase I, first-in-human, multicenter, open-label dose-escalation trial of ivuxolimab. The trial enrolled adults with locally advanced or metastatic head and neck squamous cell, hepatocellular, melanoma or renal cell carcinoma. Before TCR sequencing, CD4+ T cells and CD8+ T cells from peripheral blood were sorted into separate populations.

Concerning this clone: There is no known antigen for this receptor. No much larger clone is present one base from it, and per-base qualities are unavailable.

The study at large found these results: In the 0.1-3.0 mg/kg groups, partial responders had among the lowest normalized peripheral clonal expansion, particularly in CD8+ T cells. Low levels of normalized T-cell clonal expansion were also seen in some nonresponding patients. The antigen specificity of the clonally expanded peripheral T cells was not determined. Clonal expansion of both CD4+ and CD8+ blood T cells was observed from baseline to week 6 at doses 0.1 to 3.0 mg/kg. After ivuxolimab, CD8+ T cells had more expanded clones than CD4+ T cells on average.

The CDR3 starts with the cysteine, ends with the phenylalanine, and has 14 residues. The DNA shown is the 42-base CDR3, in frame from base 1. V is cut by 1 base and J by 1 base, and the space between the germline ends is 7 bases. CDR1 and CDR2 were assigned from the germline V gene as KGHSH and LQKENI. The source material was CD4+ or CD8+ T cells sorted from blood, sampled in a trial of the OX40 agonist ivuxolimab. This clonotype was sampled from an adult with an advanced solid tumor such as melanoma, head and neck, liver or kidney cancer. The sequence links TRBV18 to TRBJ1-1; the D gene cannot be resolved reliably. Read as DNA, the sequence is TGTGCCAGCTCACCACGGCAGACGAACACTGAAGCTTTCTTT. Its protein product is CASSPRQTNTEAFF.